Each of the 8 T cell receptor beta chains below was sequenced from the same sample in a study of early T cells in non-severe SARS-CoV-2 infection. TCRdb used MiXCR to reprocess the 5' RACE reads, holding one entry per CDR3 protein. The sample carries roughly 67,000 distinct CDR3 sequences, approximately 11% recorded once. Sequenced sample: whole blood. The receptor set was obtained from an adult who was a healthcare worker with PCR-confirmed SARS-CoV-2 infection or an uninfected control (not recorded which).

This clonotype appeared a few times. V gene TRBV7-2 combines with J gene TRBJ2-3; D might be TRBD2 (6 bases). The germline V gene has CDR1 SGHTA and CDR2 FQGNSA. V dropped 1 base and J dropped 5 bases, with 13 bases sitting between them. This CDR3 has 15 amino acids. For the CDR3, the DNA is TGTGCCAGCAGCTTAGTGGCGACTAGAGGAGATACGCAGTATTTT. Its protein is CASSLVATRGDTQYF.

In this sample, this clonotype turned up many times. CDR3 protein: CASRSGTNYGYTF. For the CDR3, the DNA is TGTGCCAGCAGATCCGGGACAAACTATGGCTACACCTTC. The chain employs TRBV28 and TRBJ1-2, with D perhaps TRBD1 (6 bases). The CDR3 has 13 residues. Germline V lookup: CDR1 MDHEN, CDR2 SYDVKM. Trimming left V 6 bases short and J 2 bases short, with 10 bases between.

In its sample, this clonotype was seen a few times. The chain carries TRBV12-3 or TRBV12-4 and TRBJ2-5, with no clear D. The CDR3 loop spans 13 amino acids. Trimming took off 5 bases at V and 5 bases at J, with 12 bases between the two ends. CDR3 in DNA: TGTGCCAGCAGTCGTAGTGGCCACGAGACCCAGTACTTC. Protein: CASSRSGHETQYF.

This chain connects TRBV9 to TRBJ2-5; 8 bases map to TRBD2. CDR3 length: 17 residues. Germline CDR1 reads SGDLS; CDR2 reads YYNGEE. The V and J ends lost 0 bases and 4 bases, in that order; junction bases with no gene match: 11. Here the CDR3 reads CASSVAPSGRGGETQYF. The CDR3 bases are TGTGCCAGCAGCGTAGCTCCAAGCGGGAGAGGGGGAGAGACCCAGTACTTC.

The V and J genes are TRBV6-2 or TRBV6-3 and TRBJ2-7; TRBD2 is a possible D gene (5 bases). Trimming cost V 5 bases and J 6 bases, with 17 bases left between them. The CDR3 consists of 14 residues. CDR1 and CDR2 from the germline V gene are MNHEY and SVGEGT. DNA for the CDR3: TGTGCCAGCAGTGACGTGGGGAGAGTCCCCGAGCAGTACTTC. Translating it yields CASSDVGRVPEQYF.

The table lists this clonotype with a few counts. The rearrangement uses TRBV5-5 and TRBJ2-2; 8 positions agree with TRBD1. CDR3 length: 14 amino acids. In germline, CDR1 is SGHKS, CDR2 YYEKEE (reference sequence). V shed 5 bases, J shed 6 bases, and the junction held 6 bases outside the gene matches. CDR3 in DNA: TGTGCCAGCAGACCCCAGACAGGGGCCGGGGAGCTGTTTTTT. As protein: CASRPQTGAGELFF.

Points on this clonotype: Because the CDR3 is missing its conserved closing phenylalanine or tryptophan, this is likely a read error. The chain recombines TRBV29-1 with TRBJ2-1, with 12 bases matching TRBD1. V shed 3 bases, J shed 8 bases, and the junction held 8 bases outside the gene matches. From germline, CDR1 is SQVTM and CDR2 ANQGSEA. The CDR3 is 15 residues long. The CDR3 DNA reads as TGCAGCGTTGAGCTATCGGGACAGGGGGCAGATGAGCAGTTCTCC. Amino acids: CSVELSGQGADEQFS.

This chain uses TRBV19 with TRBJ2-2; TRBD2 agrees at 16 bases. V lost 8 bases, J lost 7 bases, and 10 bases stayed unmatched. This CDR3 is 17 amino acids long. CDR1 and CDR2 (germline): LNHDA, SQIVND (reference sequence). The CDR3 protein is CASSGLAGGPQDGELFF. The CDR3 nucleotides are TGTGCCAGTTCGGGACTAGCGGGAGGGCCGCAAGACGGGGAGCTGTTTTTT.